The next 21 T cell receptor beta chains were all read from a single sample in a study of blood T cell repertoires in COVID-19. Sequencing was performed with immunoSEQ multiplex PCR; in TCRdb, only in-frame clones are kept and a portion is missing. The repertoire holds more than 75,000 clones, with around 90% as singletons. Sequenced: peripheral blood. Every receptor here comes from a woman aged 80 or older with acute or convalescent COVID-19.

V is TRBV3-1 (or the pseudogene TRBV3-2) and J is TRBJ2-5, with a possible D match to TRBD1 (5 bases). Looked up from germline, CDR1 is LGHDT and CDR2 is YNNKEL (reference sequence). Trimming took 1 base from V and 0 from J, leaving 12 bases between them. The CDR3 spans 16 residues. Written as DNA, the CDR3 is TGTGCCAGCAGCCAAGGACAGACAGAGTACCAAGAGACCCAGTACTTC. It encodes CASSQGQTEYQETQYF.

The table lists this clone with a few counts. The chain couples TRBV2 to TRBJ1-1; 8 nucleotides match TRBD1. The CDR3 runs to 14 residues. Trimming removed 2 bases from V and 5 bases from J; junction bases left unmatched: 4. CDR1 is SNHLY and CDR2 is FYNNEI in the germline V gene. CDR3 DNA: TGTGCCAGCAGTGAACAGGGGGCGGTGACTGAAGCTTTCTTT. Its translation: CASSEQGAVTEAFF.

This clone came up once. This sequence joins TRBV7-3 and TRBJ2-1, with D unclear. In germline, CDR1 is SGHTA, CDR2 FQGTGA. The CDR3 length is 15 residues. V shed 3 bases and J shed 8 bases, with 17 bases lying between them. The CDR3 here is CASSLGSTSADEQFF. In nucleotides, the CDR3 is TGTGCCAGCAGCTTGGGCAGTACCTCAGCCGATGAGCAGTTCTTC.

The V gene is TRBV21-1, the J gene TRBJ1-2; TRBD1 reflects the table's D call only, with no check against the DNA. TRBV21-1 represents a pseudogene. CDR3 length: 15 amino acids. The CDR3 DNA reads TGTGCCAGCAGCAAAGCAGGGACAGGGAGGAATGGCTACACCTTC. Amino acids: CASSKAGTGRNGYTF.

This clone was detected once. The CDR3 DNA reads as TGTGCCAGCAGCTTAGGGAGACAGGGATGGTCACCCCTCCACTTT. As protein: CASSLGRQGWSPLHF. The chain uses TRBV7-9 and TRBJ1-6; TRBD1 agrees at 7 bases. Trimming cost V 1 base and J 10 bases; bases outside gene matches: 7. The CDR3 consists of 15 residues. Germline V gene sequence: CDR1 SEHNR, CDR2 FQNEAQ (reference sequence).

CDR3 in amino acids: CASSYSGETQYF. Written as DNA, the CDR3 is TGTGCCAGCAGTTACTCCGGGGAGACCCAGTACTTC. V is TRBV6-2 or TRBV6-3 and J is TRBJ2-5; D is ambiguous. Germline loops: CDR1 MNHEY, CDR2 SVGEGT. With 0 bases removed from V and 5 bases from J, the gap between germline ends came to 4 bases. CDR3 length: 12 residues.

The chain couples TRBV4-3 to TRBJ2-7; 10 nucleotides line up with TRBD2. V gave up 1 base and J gave up 4 bases; unmatched junction bases: 16. Germline V gene data show CDR1 as LGHNA and CDR2 as YSLEER. CDR3 length equals 19 residues. The CDR3 sequence: CASSQVSAPGTSDMYEQYF. The CDR3 DNA follows: TGCGCCAGCAGCCAAGTTAGCGCCCCCGGGACTAGCGATATGTACGAGCAGTACTTC.

The chain has TRBV30 and TRBJ1-2; TRBD1 might be the D (6 bases). V was cut by 4 bases and J by 8 bases, with 17 bases left in between. The V gene's germline CDR1 is GTSNPN and CDR2 SVGIG (reference sequence). The CDR3 spans 13 residues. The CDR3 here is CAWIGGGKSGYTF. In DNA form, the CDR3 reads TGTGCCTGGATTGGGGGGGGCAAGTCAGGCTACACCTTC.

The rearrangement joins TRBV7-2 to TRBJ1-5, with TRBD1 matching 7 bases. J lost 2 bases, V lost 5 bases, and 3 bases had no gene match. This CDR3 comprises 14 residues. The V gene's germline CDR1 is SGHTA and CDR2 FQGNSA. CDR3 sequence: CASSRGQGNQPQHF. DNA of the CDR3: TGTGCCAGCAGCCGTGGACAGGGCAATCAGCCCCAGCATTTT. The whole variable domain, remainder taken from reference TRBV7-2 and TRBJ1-5, is GAGVSQSPSNKVTEKGKDVELRCDPISGHTALYWYRQSLGQGLEFLIYFQGNSAPDKSGLPSDRFSAERTGGSVSTLTIQRTQQEDSAVYLCASSRGQGNQPQHFGDGTRLSIL.

This clone was found a few times. The chain carries TRBV6-5 and TRBJ1-4; no clear D gene. Germline CDR1 reads MNHEY; CDR2 reads SVGAGI. The CDR3 is 14 residues long. V was trimmed by 6 bases and J by 8 bases, leaving 16 bases between them. CDR3 coding DNA: TGTGCCAGCAGCAACAGACACCAAACGGAAAAACTGTTTTTT. Translated, it gives CASSNRHQTEKLFF.

V is TRBV7-2 and J is TRBJ2-5, with 11 bases identical to TRBD2. V gave up 5 bases and J gave up 2 bases; unmatched junction bases: 7. The CDR3 totals 16 residues. CDR1 SGHTA and CDR2 FQGNSA come from the germline V gene. The CDR3, as DNA: TGTGCCAGCAGCGACATAATAGCGGGAGGGCAAGAGACCCAGTACTTC. Translation: CASSDIIAGGQETQYF.

This chain connects TRBV5-1 to TRBJ2-2; 10 nucleotides align to TRBD1. Germline V CDR1 and CDR2: SGHRS, YFSETQ. The CDR3 runs 16 residues. Losses at the gene ends were 4 bases for V and 4 bases for J; bases not matched to a gene: 7. Here the CDR3 DNA reads TGCGCCAGCAGCAGGGCCGGGACAGGGGTCACCGGGGAGCTGTTTTTT. This gives the protein CASSRAGTGVTGELFF.

This clone appeared a few times. This chain joins TRBV7-8 and TRBJ1-2; 11 positions match TRBD1. CDR1 is SGHVS, CDR2 FQNEAQ, per germline. Trimming took 5 bases from V and 7 from J; bases not matched to a gene: 6. There are 14 residues in the CDR3. CDR3 sequence (DNA): TGTGCCAGCAGCCCAACCGGGACAGGGGGTGGCTACACCTTC. It codes for CASSPTGTGGGYTF.

This clone appeared a few times. The chain recombines TRBV2 with TRBJ1-5; no clear D. This CDR3 spans 15 amino acids. The V end was cut by 5 bases, the J end by 0 bases, with 11 bases between. CDR1 and CDR2 from the germline V gene are SNHLY and FYNNEI. CDR3 bases: TGTGCCAGCAGTCAAGTCAGGAATAGCAATCAGCCCCAGCATTTT. It specifies CASSQVRNSNQPQHF. Together with reference TRBV2 and TRBJ1-5, the CDR3 gives the full variable domain: EPEVTQTPSHQVTQMGQEVILRCVPISNHLYFYWYRQILGQKVEFLVSFYNNEISEKSEIFDDQFSVERPDGSNFTLKIRSTKLEDSAMYFCASSQVRNSNQPQHFGDGTRLSIL.

The rearrangement links TRBV7-9 to TRBJ1-1; 7 bases fit TRBD1. The V and J ends lost 3 bases and 3 bases, in that order; junction bases with no gene match: 10. Germline V gene lookup returns CDR1 SEHNR and CDR2 FQNEAQ (reference sequence). This CDR3 contains 16 residues. The chain's CDR3 is CASSFSQGWVDTEAFF. CDR3 in DNA: TGTGCCAGCAGCTTTTCACAGGGGTGGGTAGACACTGAAGCTTTCTTT.

The chain has TRBV3-1 (or the pseudogene TRBV3-2) and TRBJ1-4; weak D call: TRBD1 (5 bases). This CDR3 has 17 residues. Germline CDR1 is LGHDT and CDR2 is YNNKEL (reference sequence). V gave up 1 base and J gave up 3 bases, with 15 bases separating them. CDR3 loop: CASSQVSQAFANEKLFF. CDR3 DNA sequence: TGTGCCAGCAGCCAAGTATCACAGGCGTTCGCTAATGAAAAACTGTTTTTT.

The chain uses TRBV5-6 and TRBJ1-5, with D maybe TRBD1 (5 bases). This CDR3 comprises 15 residues. The ends were cut back, 1 base at V and 3 bases at J, with 11 bases in the middle. Germline-derived CDR1 and CDR2 are SGHDT and YYEEEE. The CDR3 protein is CASSLFGAVNQPQHF. The DNA of the CDR3 is TGTGCCAGCAGCTTGTTTGGGGCCGTCAATCAGCCCCAGCATTTT.

This clone has more than one count but fewer than ten. This chain joins TRBV19 and TRBJ1-2; no clear D. Trimming took 8 bases from V and 3 from J, leaving 10 bases between them. Germline CDR1 LNHDA, CDR2 SQIVND (reference sequence). The CDR3 is made up of 12 amino acids. CDR3 in amino acids: CASEASDYGYTF. CDR3 nucleotide sequence: TGTGCCAGTGAAGCGAGCGACTATGGCTACACCTTC.

The chain employs TRBV18 and TRBJ2-7; a possible D gene is TRBD2 (6 bases). This CDR3 comprises 14 residues. In germline, CDR1 is KGHSH, CDR2 LQKENI. V lost 6 bases and J 2 bases, leaving 14 bases between the germline ends. CDR3 bases: TGTGCCAGCTCCCGCGGGGCACAAACCTACGAGCAGTACTTC. Translation: CASSRGAQTYEQYF.

The V call is TRBV7-2, the J call TRBJ2-7; TRBD2 aligns across 10 bases. Germline lookup yields CDR1 SGHTA and CDR2 FQGNSA. The CDR3 has 14 amino acids. V trimming: 5 bases; J trimming: 2 bases; junction bases outside the gene matches: 3. The DNA for the CDR3 is TGTGCCAGCAGCAATAGCGGGGGGACCTACGAGCAGTACTTC. Its translation is CASSNSGGTYEQYF.

The chain links TRBV24-1 to TRBJ2-3; D is perhaps TRBD2 (5 bases). Germline-derived CDR1 and CDR2 are KGHDR and SFDVKD. This CDR3 has 12 amino acids. V lost 5 bases and J 7 bases, leaving 9 bases between the germline ends. The CDR3 coding sequence is TGTGCCACCAGTGTGTCGGGGAATACGCAGTATTTT. Amino acids: CATSVSGNTQYF.